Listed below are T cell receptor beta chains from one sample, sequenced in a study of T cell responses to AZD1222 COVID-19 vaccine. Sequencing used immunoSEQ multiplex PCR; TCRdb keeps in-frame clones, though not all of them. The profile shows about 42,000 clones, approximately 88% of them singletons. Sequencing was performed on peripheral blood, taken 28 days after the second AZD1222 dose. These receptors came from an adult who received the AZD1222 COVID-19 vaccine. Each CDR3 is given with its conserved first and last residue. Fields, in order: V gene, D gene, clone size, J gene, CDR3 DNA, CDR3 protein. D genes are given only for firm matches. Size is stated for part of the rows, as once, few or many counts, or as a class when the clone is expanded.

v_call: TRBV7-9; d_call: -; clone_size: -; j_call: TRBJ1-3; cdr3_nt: TGTGCCAGCAGACAGGGAACTTTCGGAAACACCATATATTTT; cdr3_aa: CASRQGTFGNTIYF
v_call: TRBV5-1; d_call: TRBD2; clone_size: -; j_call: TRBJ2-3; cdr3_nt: TGCGCCAGCAGCTTGCAGTTAGCGGGGCAGGATACGCAGTATTTT; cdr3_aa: CASSLQLAGQDTQYF
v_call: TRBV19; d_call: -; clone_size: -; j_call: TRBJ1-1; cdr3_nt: TGTGCCAGTAACGGGGGAGTGACTGAAGCTTTCTTT; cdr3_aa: CASNGGVTEAFF
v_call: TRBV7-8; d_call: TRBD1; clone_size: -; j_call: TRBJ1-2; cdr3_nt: TGTGCCAGCAGTCGAGCGGGAGTCACAGGGGGCGCCGCGAACTATGGCTACACCTTC; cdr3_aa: CASSRAGVTGGAANYGYTF
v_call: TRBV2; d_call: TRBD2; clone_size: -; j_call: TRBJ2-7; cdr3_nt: TGTGCCAGCACTAGCGGGGGGCCGATGAGGGAGCAGTACTTC; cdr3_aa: CASTSGGPMREQYF
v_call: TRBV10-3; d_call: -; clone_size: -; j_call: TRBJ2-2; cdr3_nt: TGTGCCATCAGTGGGGCCCCGCACACCGGGGAGCTGTTTTTT; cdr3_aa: CAISGAPHTGELFF
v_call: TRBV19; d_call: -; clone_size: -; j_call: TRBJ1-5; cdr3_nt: TGTGCCAGTAGTATGCGCAGGAAGAATCAGCCCCAGCATTTT; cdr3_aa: CASSMRRKNQPQHF
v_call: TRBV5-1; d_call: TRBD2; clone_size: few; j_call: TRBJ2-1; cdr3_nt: TGCGCCAGCAGCATTTCTAGCGGGGGGGCAAATGAGCAGTTCTTC; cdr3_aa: CASSISSGGANEQFF
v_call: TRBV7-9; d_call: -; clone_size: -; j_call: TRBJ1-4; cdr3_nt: TGTGCCAGCAGCTTCGGACGGACCACAAATGAAAAACTGTTTTTT; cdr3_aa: CASSFGRTTNEKLFF
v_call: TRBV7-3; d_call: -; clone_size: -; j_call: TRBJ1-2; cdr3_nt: TGTGCCAGCAGCTCGCAAAGTTTTAGGGGACGGAGCTATGGCTACACCTTC; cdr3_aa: CASSSQSFRGRSYGYTF
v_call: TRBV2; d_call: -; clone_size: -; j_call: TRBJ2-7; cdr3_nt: TGTGCCAGCAAAGAGGGGTTACCCGCCTACGAGCAGTACTTC; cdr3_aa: CASKEGLPAYEQYF
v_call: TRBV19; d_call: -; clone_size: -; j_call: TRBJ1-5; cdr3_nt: TGTGCCAGTAGTGCCCGCCGACAGGCTAGCAATCAGCCCCAGCATTTT; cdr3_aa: CASSARRQASNQPQHF
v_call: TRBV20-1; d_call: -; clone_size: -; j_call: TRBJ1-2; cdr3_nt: TGCAGTGCTAGTCCCACAGTCTCCTATGGCTACACCTTC; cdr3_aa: CSASPTVSYGYTF
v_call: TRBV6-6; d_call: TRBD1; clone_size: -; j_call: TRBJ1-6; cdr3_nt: TGTGCCAGCAGCCGATACATCCCAGGGGGCGGCCTCTCGAATAATTCACCCCTCCACTTT; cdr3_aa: CASSRYIPGGGLSNNSPLHF
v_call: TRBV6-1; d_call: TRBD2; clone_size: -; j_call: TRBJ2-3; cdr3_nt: TGTGCCAGCAGTGAAGCGTTAGCGGGGGGGAGGACAGATACGCAGTATTTT; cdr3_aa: CASSEALAGGRTDTQYF
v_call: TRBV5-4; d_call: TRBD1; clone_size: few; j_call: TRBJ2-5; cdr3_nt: TGTGCCAGCAGCTATCTCGGAGGGACAGGGGGAGAGACCCAGTACTTC; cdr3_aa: CASSYLGGTGGETQYF
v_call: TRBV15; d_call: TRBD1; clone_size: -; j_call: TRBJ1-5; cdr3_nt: TGTGCCACCAGCAGAGATTTTACAGGGGCCAGCAATCAGCCCCAGCATTTT; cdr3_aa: CATSRDFTGASNQPQHF
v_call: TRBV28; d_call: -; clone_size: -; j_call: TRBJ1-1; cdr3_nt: TGTGCCTGCCAGAGGGGCACTGAAGCTTTCTTT; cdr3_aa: CACQRGTEAFF
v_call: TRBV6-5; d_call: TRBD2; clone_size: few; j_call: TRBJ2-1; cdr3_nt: TGTGCCAGCAGTTCAGGACTAGCTGGCCATGAGCAGTTCTTC; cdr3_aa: CASSSGLAGHEQFF
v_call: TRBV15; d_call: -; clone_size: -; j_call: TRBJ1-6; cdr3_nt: TGTGCCACCAGCAGAGACAATTCACCCCTCCACTTT; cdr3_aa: CATSRDNSPLHF
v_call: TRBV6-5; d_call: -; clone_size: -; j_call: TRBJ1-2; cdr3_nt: TGTGCCAGCAGTTCAGGTGTAGGCAACTATGGCTACACCTTC; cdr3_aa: CASSSGVGNYGYTF
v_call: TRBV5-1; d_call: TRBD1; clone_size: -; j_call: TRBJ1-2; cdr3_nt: TGCGCCAGCAGGCAAGGGACAGGCGCTAATTACACCTTC; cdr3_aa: CASRQGTGANYTF
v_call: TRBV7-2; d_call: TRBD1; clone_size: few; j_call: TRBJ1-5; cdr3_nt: TGTGCCAGCAGGCGAAGTCAGGGGGACAATCAGCCCCAGCATTTT; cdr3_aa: CASRRSQGDNQPQHF
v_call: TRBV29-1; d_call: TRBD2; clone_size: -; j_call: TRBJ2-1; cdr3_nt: TGCAGCGTAACCGGGGCGAGCGGGGGGGCCATTGAGTTCTTC; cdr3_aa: CSVTGASGGAIEFF
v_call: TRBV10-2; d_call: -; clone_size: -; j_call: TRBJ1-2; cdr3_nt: TGCGCCAGCAGTGAGACGAGGGCAAGCTATGGCTACACCTTC; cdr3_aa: CASSETRASYGYTF
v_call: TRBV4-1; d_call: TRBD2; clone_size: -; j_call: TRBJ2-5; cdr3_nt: TGCGCCAGCAGACTCATTTTCGGGACTAGCGGGGGAGGGCAAGAGACCCAGTACTTC; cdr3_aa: CASRLIFGTSGGGQETQYF
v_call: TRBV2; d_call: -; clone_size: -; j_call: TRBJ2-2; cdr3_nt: TGTGCCAGCAGTTTCACCCTCTCCGGGACCGGGGAGCTGTTTTTT; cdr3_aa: CASSFTLSGTGELFF
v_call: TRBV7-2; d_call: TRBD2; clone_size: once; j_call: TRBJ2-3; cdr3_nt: TGTGCCAGCAGCTTGGGCGGGGGGGGTACAGTAAGAGATACGCAGTATTTT; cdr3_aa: CASSLGGGGTVRDTQYF
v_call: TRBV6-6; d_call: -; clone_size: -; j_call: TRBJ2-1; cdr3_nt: TGTGCCAGCGCCCCCTCGGGTGGGCGTGAGCAGTTCTTC; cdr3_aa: CASAPSGGREQFF
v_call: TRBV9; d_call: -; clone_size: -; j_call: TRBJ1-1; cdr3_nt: TGTGCCAGCAGCGCCATCAGGGCTGAGGGGCTAGCTTTCTTT; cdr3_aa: CASSAIRAEGLAFF
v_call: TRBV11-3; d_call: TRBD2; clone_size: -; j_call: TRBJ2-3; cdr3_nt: TGTGCCAGCAGCCTCAGCGGGGCCCTCCTTGATACGCAGTATTTT; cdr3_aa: CASSLSGALLDTQYF
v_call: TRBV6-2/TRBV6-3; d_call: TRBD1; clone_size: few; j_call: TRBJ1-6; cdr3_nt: TGTGCCAGCAGTTTCGGACAGGGCAGCAATTCACCCCTCCACTTT; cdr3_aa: CASSFGQGSNSPLHF
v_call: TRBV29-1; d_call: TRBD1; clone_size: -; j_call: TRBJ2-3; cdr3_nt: TGCAGCGTTGAAAAGGGAAGGGGGCTGGCAGATACGCAGTATTTT; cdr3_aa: CSVEKGRGLADTQYF
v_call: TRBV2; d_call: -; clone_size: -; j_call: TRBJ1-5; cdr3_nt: TGTGCCAGCAGCGGGCCGGTTAATCAGCCCCAGCATTTT; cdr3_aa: CASSGPVNQPQHF
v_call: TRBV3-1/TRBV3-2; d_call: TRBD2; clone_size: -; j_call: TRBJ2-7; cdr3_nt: TGTGCCAGCAGCCAAGCGGGACTAGCGGGGGGGCCCTCCTACGAGCAGTACTTC; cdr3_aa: CASSQAGLAGGPSYEQYF
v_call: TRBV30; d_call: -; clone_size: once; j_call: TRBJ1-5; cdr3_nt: TGTGCCTGGTCCGGGACGGCTTCGAGTCAGCCCCAGCATTTT; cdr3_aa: CAWSGTASSQPQHF
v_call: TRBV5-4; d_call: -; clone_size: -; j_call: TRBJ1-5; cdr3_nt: TGTGCCAGCAGCGCCCTGGGGAGCAATCAGCCCCAGCATTTT; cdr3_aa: CASSALGSNQPQHF
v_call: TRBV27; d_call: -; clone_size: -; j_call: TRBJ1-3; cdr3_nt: TGTGCCAGCCGTCCCCGGACGACTGGAAACACCATATATTTT; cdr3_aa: CASRPRTTGNTIYF
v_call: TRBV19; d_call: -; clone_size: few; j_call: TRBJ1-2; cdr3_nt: TGTGCCAGTAGTGCCTCCCATGGCTACACCTTC; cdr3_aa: CASSASHGYTF